This T cell receptor beta chain stems from a study of shared clonotypes between healthy human individuals (TCRdb year 2020). The study in broad terms: A few men and two women, aged 18 to 49 years, made up the cohort. The study deeply sequenced blood TCR repertoires of about 5 healthy adults to estimate repertoire size and the extent of clonotype sharing between individuals. To increase sequencing depth and limit assay-specific biases, different laboratories used diverse techniques to prepare libraries and sequence TCR repertoires. For each donor, CD4 naive and CD4 memory were each run on three plates, CD8 naive on two plates, and CD8 memory on one plate. Each donor's leukapheresis produced roughly between roughly 0.85 and 10 billion PBMCs.

Using the deep immunoSEQ assay, multiplex PCR amplified TCR CDR3 regions from genomic DNA. Extracted genomic DNA from each cell subset was distributed evenly across all wells of several immunoSEQ 96-well plates, and each plate was treated as a replicate. Each replicate PCR for sorted subsets received 200 ng genomic DNA, equal to about 30,000 T cell genomes. The purified libraries were quantified using a Qubit 3.0 fluorometer, sized with a Bioanalyzer 2100, and then quantified again using the KAPA Library Quantification kit. Every immunoSEQ 96-well plate was sequenced on a dedicated single-read 150-cycle Illumina NextSeq 550 flow cell. In the source study's methods: The immunoSEQ output contained only junctional sequences without quality scores, so filtering could not match that applied to full-length reads. Sequences were annotated with PyIR, a Python wrapper for IgBLAST v1.9, and V/J genes and CDR3 were assigned using IMGT germline references. Reads were removed for weak V/J assignments (E-value above 1e-6), missing CDR3, stop codons, out-of-frame junctions, or ambiguous translated residues. A V3J clonotype was defined by an identical inferred V gene, J gene, and CDR3 amino acid sequence. The percentage overlap between two repertoires was calculated by dividing the number of shared unique clonotypes by the size of the smaller repertoire. Richness of each repertoire was evaluated using RTK rarefaction, the Chao1 estimator, and Recon v2.1 estimates of unobserved clonotypes. OLGA was used to compute generation probabilities for all TCRbeta clonotypes that the gDNA method yielded from a few donors. TCRdb retrieved this table from immuneACCESS and kept in-frame rearrangements only. Not all clones are present; in checked studies, unresolved V genes account for under half, and no reason is known for the remainder. Clone size and the V and J calls come from that table; the DNA yielded D and trimming. Within this sample are under 550,000 clones, with about 96% of them counted one time only. The top ten constitute about 0.064% of the sample.

Beyond this particular receptor, the publication reports: Estimated clonotype richness was generally larger for naive than for memory subsets. Compared with non-shared clonotypes, the clonotypes found in all four sorted-subset donors had higher generation probabilities. Across a few donors, about 5% of naive CD4, approximately 3.6% of naive CD8, roughly 2.2% of memory CD4, and about 0.4% of memory CD8 clonotypes were shared. Rarefaction of sorted-subset datasets indicated incomplete sequencing despite the large sequencing depth. Because the study included only a small number of donors, the genetic and exposure-history diversity represented was limited. Based on pairwise subsampling, the degree of clonotype sharing among donors was expected to be affected by sequencing depth. Only blood was sampled, and tissue TCR repertoires likely differ from those in blood.

Germline trimming amounts to 5 bases on V and 1 base on J, with 2 as the count of junction bases outside the gene matches. CDR1 SGHVS and CDR2 FQNEAQ were looked up in the germline V gene. There are 14 amino acids in the CDR3, from cysteine to phenylalanine inclusive. The retained sequence is limited to the CDR3, 42 bases, with the frame set at the first base. Donors were healthy HIV-negative adults with no recently reported acute infections or vaccinations. Every donor was a Caucasian adult living in Nashville, Tennessee, USA. CD4+ T cells were enriched through magnetic negative selection, after which naive cells were positively selected on CD45RA and the remaining negative fraction served as the memory subset. Blood was obtained by leukapheresis, after which PBMCs were separated by Ficoll-Histopaque density gradient centrifugation and cryopreserved in liquid nitrogen vapor phase. Analytical flow cytometry was used to check the purity and quantity of each magnetically sorted T cell population. From each sorted fraction, genomic DNA was isolated and quantified by UV absorbance on a Nanodrop 2000c.

As regards this clone: It lacks a known antigen. It has no much larger one-base neighbor in the sample; base qualities were not kept.

This sequence originates from a woman in her twenties or thirties in good health. Source material: naive CD4+ T cells sorted from blood. The meaning of the sample's cell subset or site label: CD45RA+ positively selected. The chain couples TRBV7-8 to TRBJ1-1, with 9 bases in between that match TRBD1. The bases are TGTGCCAGCAGCCCGGACAGGGGGAACACTGAAGCTTTCTTT. Its translation is CASSPDRGNTEAFF. Beyond the CDR3, the reference TRBV7-8 and TRBJ1-1 genes provide the residues; the full variable domain reads: GAGVSQSPRYKVAKRGQDVALRCDPISGHVSLFWYQQALGQGPEFLTYFQNEAQLDKSGLPSDRFFAERPEGSVSTLKIQRTQQEDSAVYLCASSPDRGNTEAFFGQGTRLTVV.